This TCR beta chain emerged from a study of post-analysis software for immune sequencing data. TCR beta cDNA libraries included unique molecular identifiers. TCRdb reanalysed the PCR reads using MiXCR and keeps one entry per CDR3 protein. Of approximately 440,000 distinct CDR3 sequences listed, nearly 45% are singletons. As concerns this clonotype: Its target is unknown.

Points from the study as a whole: Higher frequency in patients than in controls was seen for roughly five TRBV segments, with TRBV5-6, TRBV5-1 and TRBV20-1 among them.

The V gene end was trimmed by 1 base and the J gene end by 2 bases; junction bases not matched to a gene: 4. Germline values: CDR1 MGHRA, CDR2 YSYEKL. The CDR3 has 15 amino acids. The sequencing input was blood. This receptor was taken from a girl aged 5 to 17 with multiple sclerosis. The chain uses TRBV4-1 and TRBJ1-2; TRBD1 matches 7 bases. CDR3 amino acids: CASSQVGQANYGYTF. CDR3 nucleotide sequence: TGCGCCAGCAGCCAAGTAGGACAGGCGAACTATGGCTACACCTTC.